This is a list of T cell receptor beta chains from one sample in a study of OX40 agonist ivuxolimab in advanced cancers. Method: immunoSEQ multiplex PCR; TCRdb's copy keeps in-frame clones and lacks some. The sample has 20,000 to 30,000 clones, roughly 71% seen once. The starting material was CD4+ or CD8+ T cells sorted from blood, obtained in a trial of the OX40 agonist ivuxolimab. Source of these receptors: an adult with an advanced solid tumor such as melanoma, head and neck, liver or kidney cancer. Each CDR3 is given with its conserved first and last residue. Each record gives: V gene, clone size, D gene, J gene, CDR3 DNA, CDR3 protein. D genes are given only for firm matches. Clone size appears in some rows only: once, few, many, or a class for an expanded clone.

v_call: TRBV4-1
clone_size: few
d_call: -
j_call: TRBJ2-5
cdr3_nt: TGCGCCAGCAGCCATCGCCCTCCGGGACGGTTCCAAGAGACCCAGTACTTC
cdr3_aa: CASSHRPPGRFQETQYF

v_call: TRBV7-8
clone_size: -
d_call: -
j_call: TRBJ1-4
cdr3_nt: TGTGCCAGCAGCGCCCACCGGGACGGCAATGAAAAACTGTTTTTT
cdr3_aa: CASSAHRDGNEKLFF

v_call: TRBV6-1
clone_size: few
d_call: -
j_call: TRBJ1-2
cdr3_nt: TGTGCCAGCAACTCGGACAGTCGGATGCGGGGCTACACCTTC
cdr3_aa: CASNSDSRMRGYTF

v_call: TRBV27
clone_size: -
d_call: -
j_call: TRBJ1-5
cdr3_nt: TGTGCCAGCAGTCCCCGTGCCTCAACCCCTGCCAATCAGCCCCAGCATTTT
cdr3_aa: CASSPRASTPANQPQHF

v_call: TRBV28
clone_size: few
d_call: -
j_call: TRBJ1-1
cdr3_nt: TGTGCCAGCAGTACTCCCGGGACGCAGGGCACTGAAGCTTTCTTT
cdr3_aa: CASSTPGTQGTEAFF

v_call: TRBV7-3
clone_size: few
d_call: -
j_call: TRBJ2-1
cdr3_nt: TGTGCCAGCAGCCTAGGCTACTACAATGAGCAGTTCTTC
cdr3_aa: CASSLGYYNEQFF

v_call: TRBV28
clone_size: -
d_call: -
j_call: TRBJ1-2
cdr3_nt: TGTGCCAGCACCAGGTCCAGCTATGGCTACACCTTC
cdr3_aa: CASTRSSYGYTF

v_call: TRBV6-5
clone_size: -
d_call: -
j_call: TRBJ2-3
cdr3_nt: TGTGCCAGCAGGTCCGGATTAGGCACAGATACGCAGTATTTT
cdr3_aa: CASRSGLGTDTQYF

v_call: TRBV7-3
clone_size: few
d_call: TRBD2
j_call: TRBJ2-7
cdr3_nt: TGTGCCAGCAGCTTATTACCGGGACTAGCGGAAAGACAGTACTTC
cdr3_aa: CASSLLPGLAERQYF

v_call: TRBV4-1
clone_size: -
d_call: TRBD1
j_call: TRBJ1-4
cdr3_nt: TGCGCCAGCAGCCAAGCCGTGACAGGGGGCGTTAAGGGCGAAAAACTGTTTTTT
cdr3_aa: CASSQAVTGGVKGEKLFF

v_call: TRBV19
clone_size: -
d_call: TRBD2
j_call: TRBJ2-1
cdr3_nt: TGTGCCAGTAGTATCGGGGGGTCGAGTGAGCAGTTCTTC
cdr3_aa: CASSIGGSSEQFF

v_call: TRBV7-9
clone_size: -
d_call: -
j_call: TRBJ2-2
cdr3_nt: TGTGCCAGCAGCTCCCAGACAGGGAACACCGGGGAGCTGTTTTTT
cdr3_aa: CASSSQTGNTGELFF

v_call: TRBV6-1
clone_size: once
d_call: -
j_call: TRBJ2-2
cdr3_nt: TGTGCCAGCAAAACCGGGGGAACCGGGGAGCTGTTTTTT
cdr3_aa: CASKTGGTGELFF

v_call: TRBV7-3
clone_size: -
d_call: TRBD1
j_call: TRBJ2-7
cdr3_nt: TGTGCCAGCAGTCCCATGGGACAGGGCTACGAGCAGTACTTC
cdr3_aa: CASSPMGQGYEQYF

v_call: TRBV4-1
clone_size: few
d_call: TRBD2
j_call: TRBJ2-1
cdr3_nt: TGCGCCAGCAGCCAAGGCCGGTCCGGGACTAGCGGGGGGGGAGGGAATGAGCAGTTCTTC
cdr3_aa: CASSQGRSGTSGGGGNEQFF